One and the same sample provided the 30 T cell receptor beta chains below, sequenced in a study of blood T cells in healthy people across ages. A second about 6 to 12 cycle PCR used barcoded and J-beta primers. TCRdb redid the calling of the 5' RACE reads with MiXCR, one entry per CDR3 protein. The sample contains hundreds of thousands of distinct CDR3 sequences, 25% to 35% of which appear only once. Sequencing was done on a sample of blood. These receptors came from a woman aged 80 or over in good health.

This clonotype was observed at least ten times. CDR3 nucleotide sequence: TGCAGTGCTAAACGACAGGAAAGCACAGATACGCAGTATTTT. It encodes CSAKRQESTDTQYF. The chain joins TRBV20-1 to TRBJ2-3, with a weak D call TRBD1 (6 bases). The CDR3 totals 14 residues. Looked up from germline, CDR1 is DFQATT and CDR2 is SNEGSKA (reference sequence). V was clipped by 4 bases and J by 0 bases, with 11 bases between them.

V usage is TRBV7-9 and J usage is TRBJ2-2, with 7 nucleotides matching TRBD1. J lost 2 bases, V lost 5 bases, and 5 bases had no gene match. CDR3 size: 15 residues. The germline CDR1 and CDR2 sequences are SEHNR and FQNEAQ (reference sequence). For the CDR3, the DNA is TGTGCCAGCAGCCTCGGGACAGATAACACCGGGGAGCTGTTTTTT. It specifies CASSLGTDNTGELFF.

The rearrangement uses TRBV20-1 and TRBJ1-6; D unresolved. The V end was cut by 0 bases, the J end by 7 bases, with 7 bases between. CDR3 length: 13 residues. The V gene's germline CDR1 is DFQATT and CDR2 SNEGSKA (reference sequence). The CDR3 reads CSARDPANSPLHF. In DNA, the CDR3 is TGCAGTGCTAGAGATCCTGCGAATTCACCCCTCCACTTT.

This clonotype appeared many times. V is TRBV3-1 and J is TRBJ2-7; TRBD2 matches at 10 bases. V trimming: 4 bases; J trimming: 6 bases; junction bases outside the gene matches: 9. This CDR3 has 15 amino acids. Per the germline V gene, CDR1 is LGHDT and CDR2 is YNNKEL (reference sequence). The CDR3 region has the DNA TGTGCCAGCAGCCCCCAAGGGGGACTAGCGTTCGAGCAGTACTTC. Encoded protein: CASSPQGGLAFEQYF.

This clonotype was detected many times. The rearrangement uses TRBV7-2 and TRBJ1-5; D uncertain. V was trimmed by 2 bases and J by 7 bases, leaving 12 bases between them. This CDR3 contains 14 residues. Per the germline V gene, CDR1 is SGHTA and CDR2 is FQGNSA. Here the CDR3 reads CASSLKGGGQPQHF. CDR3 nucleotides: TGTGCCAGCAGCTTAAAGGGTGGAGGGCAGCCCCAGCATTTT.

The V and J genes are TRBV12-3 or TRBV12-4 and TRBJ2-3; the match to TRBD2 covers 12 bases. V lost 9 bases, J lost 10 bases, and 14 bases stayed unmatched. CDR3 size: 15 residues. The CDR3 DNA reads TGTGCCAGTAGTACGACTAGCGGGGGATCCGATGCGCAGTATTTT. Translated: CASSTTSGGSDAQYF.

J is TRBJ2-2 and V is TRBV5-4; tentative D call: TRBD2 (6 bases). The CDR3 consists of 16 residues. Germline V gene data show CDR1 as SGHNT and CDR2 as YYREEE (reference sequence). V shed 2 bases and J shed 0 bases, with 11 bases lying between them. CDR3 sequence: CASSFAGRPNTGELFF. CDR3 DNA: TGTGCCAGCAGCTTCGCGGGACGGCCGAACACCGGGGAGCTGTTTTTT.

On this clonotype itself: Possible read error: a much larger clone is one base away. The J gene is TRBJ2-1, the V gene TRBV4-3, with D possibly TRBD2 on 6 matching bases. The germline gives CDR1 LGHNA, CDR2 YSLEER. The CDR3 runs to 15 residues. The germline V and J ends were trimmed by 5 bases and 13 bases, with 24 bases remaining between them. Here the CDR3 reads CASSKGLNFIGTQFF. In DNA, the CDR3 is TGCGCCAGCAGCAAGGGACTGAACTTTATTGGGACCCAGTTCTTC.

This clonotype came up many times. The chain joins TRBV5-4 to TRBJ2-3; 9 bases fit TRBD2. With V trimmed by 4 bases and J by 5 bases, 8 bases remained unmatched. Germline V lookup: CDR1 SGHNT, CDR2 YYREEE (reference sequence). This CDR3 region has 15 residues. CDR3 amino acids: CASSPRSSGVDTQYF. CDR3 DNA sequence: TGTGCCAGCAGCCCCCGCTCTAGCGGGGTAGATACGCAGTATTTT.

This sequence joins TRBV20-1 and TRBJ2-3, with 9 bases lining up with TRBD2. The CDR3 is 14 residues long. V lost 4 bases to trimming and J lost 1 base; unmatched junction nucleotides: 3. The germline V gene has CDR1 DFQATT and CDR2 SNEGSKA (reference sequence). CDR3 region: CSAKQRGGTDTQYF. The DNA of the CDR3 is TGCAGTGCTAAACAGCGGGGGGGCACAGATACGCAGTATTTT.

Points on this clonotype: Its ends do not fully match the called genes, so a read error is possible. The rearrangement joins TRBV7-7 to TRBJ2-2; D gene ambiguous. CDR1 is SSHAT and CDR2 is FNYEAQ in the germline V gene (reference sequence). CDR3 size: 14 residues. The DNA for the CDR3 is TGTGCTAGCAGCTTACGGCAGGACACCGGGGAGCTGTTTTTT. This gives the protein CASSLRQDTGELFF.

The CDR3 here is CAIRRDRGNEQFF. CDR3 in DNA: TGTGCCATCAGGCGGGACAGGGGGAATGAGCAGTTCTTC. The rearrangement uses TRBV10-3 and TRBJ2-1; 11 nucleotides match TRBD1. Germline V lookup: CDR1 ENHRY, CDR2 SYGVKD. The J segment lost 7 bases and the V segment lost 6 bases, leaving 2 bases of the junction unmatched. The CDR3 is 13 amino acids.

A note on this clonotype: This sequence may be a read error, since a much larger clone differs from it by one base. V gene TRBV12-3 or TRBV12-4 combines with J gene TRBJ2-3; D unresolved. The CDR3 consists of 16 residues. V lost 3 bases and J 4 bases, leaving 17 bases between the germline ends. CDR3 in amino acids: CASSFGPVVVADTQYF. CDR3 nucleotide sequence: TGTGCCAGCAGTTTCGGACCCGTTGTGGTCGCAGATACGCAGTATTTT.

As regards this clonotype: An end of the junction does not agree with germline; a read error may underlie this. The chain carries TRBV7-6 and TRBJ2-5; D might be TRBD2 (5 bases). Germline loops: CDR1 SGHVS, CDR2 FNYEAQ. CDR3 length equals 14 residues. CDR3 nucleotide sequence: TGTGCCAGCAACTTAGGGAGCTACCGAGAGACCCAGTACTTC. Translation: CASNLGSYRETQYF.

The count of this clonotype is one. This CDR3 is CASSLRRGSDYGYTF. CDR3 in DNA: TGTGCCAGCAGCTTACGTCGGGGGTCGGACTATGGCTACACCTTC. The V call is TRBV7-2, the J call TRBJ1-2; TRBD1 is a possible D gene (5 bases). The CDR3 totals 15 residues. V lost 2 bases to trimming and J lost 3 bases, with 13 bases between them. Germline V gene sequence: CDR1 SGHTA, CDR2 FQGNSA.

This clonotype was recorded at least ten times. Here the CDR3 reads CSASRGLAIDTQYF. CDR3 sequence (DNA): TGCAGTGCTAGCCGGGGACTAGCTATAGATACGCAGTATTTT. This sequence joins TRBV20-1 and TRBJ2-3; TRBD2 matches at 9 bases. CDR3 length: 14 residues. Per germline, CDR1 DFQATT and CDR2 SNEGSKA (reference sequence). V lost 3 bases, J lost 5 bases, and 6 bases stayed unmatched.

In its sample, this clonotype was seen a few times. This sequence joins TRBV5-1 and TRBJ1-4; D unclear. Germline V CDR1 and CDR2: SGHRS, YFSETQ. V was cut by 5 bases and J by 5 bases, with 13 bases left in between. There are 14 residues in the CDR3. CDR3 in DNA: TGCGCCAGCAGACAAGGACGAGTAAATGAAAAACTGTTTTTT. This codes for CASRQGRVNEKLFF.

This clonotype has a handful of counts. The chain joins TRBV20-1 to TRBJ2-5, with TRBD1 matching over 7 bases. This CDR3 comprises 13 residues. Trimming took 3 bases from V and 1 from J; bases not matched to a gene: 2. Germline assignment: CDR1 DFQATT and CDR2 SNEGSKA (reference sequence). Written as DNA, the CDR3 is TGCAGTGCTAGCAGGGACAGCCAAGAGACCCAGTACTTC. Its protein product is CSASRDSQETQYF.

The chain employs TRBV30 and TRBJ2-1, with TRBD1 identical over 10 bases. The CDR3 totals 15 residues. The trim removed 1 base at V and 1 base at J, leaving 1 base unmatched. Per germline, CDR1 GTSNPN and CDR2 SVGIG (reference sequence). CDR3 loop: CAWSGGQGSYNEQFF. CDR3 nucleotides: TGTGCCTGGAGTGGGGGACAGGGGTCCTACAATGAGCAGTTCTTC.

This clonotype has ten or more counts. The J gene is TRBJ2-3, the V gene TRBV20-1; weak D call: TRBD2 (6 bases). Trimming stripped 6 bases from V and 8 bases from J, with 21 bases between. Germline loops: CDR1 DFQATT, CDR2 SNEGSKA (reference sequence). The CDR3 spans 14 residues. DNA for the CDR3: TGCAGTGCGGACCACTATGGTCTCGGGGGTACGCAGTATTTT. Protein: CSADHYGLGGTQYF.

The rearrangement joins TRBV24-1 to TRBJ2-1; unclear D gene. V was cut by 7 bases and J by 8 bases, with 11 bases left in between. The CDR3 contains 12 residues. The germline V gene has CDR1 KGHDR and CDR2 SFDVKD. Here the CDR3 reads CATRDRLDEQFF. CDR3 sequence (DNA): TGTGCCACCAGAGACCGCTTGGATGAGCAGTTCTTC.

As concerns this clonotype: This may come from a read error, since a much larger clone is one base off. As DNA, the CDR3 is TGTGCCAGCAGTGCCCTTAGCGCGGGGCTCGGAGATACGCAGTATTTT. Amino acid sequence: CASSALSAGLGDTQYF. V and J are TRBV6-1 and TRBJ2-3; TRBD2 is a possible D gene (6 bases). CDR3 length: 16 amino acids. V lost 4 bases to trimming and J lost 5 bases, with 19 bases between them. Germline values: CDR1 MNHNS, CDR2 SASEGT.

This clonotype was picked up a small number of times. The chain links TRBV7-2 to TRBJ2-4; no reliable D call. The J call may be mistaken, given a closer DNA end match to TRBJ2-7. Germline values: CDR1 SGHTA, CDR2 FQGNSA. The CDR3 sequence is 12 residues long. CDR3 nucleotide sequence: TGTGCCAGCAGCCGGCGGACCTACGAGCAGTACTTC. This encodes CASSRRTYEQYF.

This clonotype has a handful of counts. A read error may explain this, as a much larger clone is one base away. The CDR3: CASRGRADVLTF. CDR3 coding DNA: TGTGCCAGCAGGGGGAGGGCCGACGTCCTGACTTTC. The chain links TRBV6-1 to TRBJ2-6; 7 bases align to TRBD2. Germline values: CDR1 MNHNS, CDR2 SASEGT. The CDR3 runs 12 residues.

This clonotype was detected a few times. This clone may be a read error of a much larger clone one base away. The V gene is TRBV9, the J gene TRBJ2-5; perhaps TRBD1 as D (5 bases). This CDR3 region has 15 residues. Germline values: CDR1 SGDLS, CDR2 YYNGEE. CDR3 amino acids: CASSVGARYQEAQYF. The CDR3 DNA is TGTGCCAGCAGCGTTGGGGCTCGGTACCAAGAGGCCCAGTACTTC.

The chain links TRBV28 to TRBJ1-1; no reliable D call. V shed 8 bases and J shed 1 base, with 8 bases lying between them. Germline CDR1 MDHEN, CDR2 SYDVKM. This CDR3 contains 12 residues. The CDR3 coding sequence is TGTGCCAGCGGCAGCACGAACACTGAAGCTTTCTTT. Translating it yields CASGSTNTEAFF.

The chain employs TRBV11-2 and TRBJ1-2, with unresolved D. Trimming stripped 3 bases from V and 2 bases from J, with 16 bases between. The CDR3 contains 16 residues. Germline V gene lookup returns CDR1 SGHAT and CDR2 FQNNGV. The CDR3 is CASSFLRATTNYGYTF. The CDR3 DNA reads TGTGCCAGCAGCTTTCTGCGTGCGACGACAAACTATGGCTACACCTTC.

In DNA, the CDR3 is TGTGCCAGCGGATGCGGTGGGGGCAATCAGCCCCAGCATTTT. As protein: CASGCGGGNQPQHF. The chain is built from TRBV6-2 or TRBV6-3 and TRBJ1-5, with D hard to call. CDR1 MNHEY and CDR2 SVGEGT come from the germline V gene. V was cut by 8 bases and J by 2 bases, with 13 bases left in between. The CDR3 extends over 14 amino acids.

For this clonotype: Being one base from a much bigger clone, this may be a read error. The gene calls are TRBV4-1 and TRBJ2-1; TRBD2 agrees at 8 bases. Germline CDR1 is MGHRA and CDR2 is YSYEKL. The CDR3 extends over 15 amino acids. With V trimmed by 1 base and J by 13 bases, 12 bases remained unmatched. CDR3 in amino acids: CASSQGWTSRETQFF. The DNA of the CDR3 is TGCGCCAGCAGCCAAGGATGGACTAGCCGGGAGACCCAGTTCTTC.

The chain joins TRBV3-1 to TRBJ2-7; D remains ambiguous. The CDR3 spans 13 residues. Trimming stripped 2 bases from V and 2 bases from J, with 7 bases between. The germline CDR1 and CDR2 sequences are LGHDT and YNNKEL (reference sequence). CDR3 nucleotide sequence: TGTGCCAGCAGCCAACTGGTGACCTACGAGCAGTACTTC. Encoded protein: CASSQLVTYEQYF.